These 24 T cell receptor beta chains share one sample of origin, sequenced in a study of T cells in Graves' hyperthyroidism and ophthalmopathy. Amplified TCR beta CDR3 regions derived from RNA transcripts. The HTBI primer set was used in a first-round RT-PCR of the TCR CDR3. TCRdb reanalysed the multiplex PCR reads using MiXCR and keeps one entry per CDR3 protein. The profile shows approximately 400,000 distinct CDR3 sequences, around 14% of them singletons. The sample taken for sequencing was blood. These receptors originate from a woman aged 25 to 39 with Graves' hyperthyroidism.

This sequence joins TRBV30 and TRBJ2-5; TRBD1 aligns across 7 bases. Germline V gives CDR1 GTSNPN, CDR2 SVGIG (reference sequence). The CDR3 sequence is 13 residues long. Unmatched junction bases numbered 1, after V lost 2 bases and J lost 1 base. CDR3 DNA: TGTGCCTGGAGTTGGGACAGCCAAGAGACCCAGTACTTC. This encodes CAWSWDSQETQYF.

This clonotype was seen repeatedly, ten times or more. This chain connects TRBV18 to TRBJ1-1, with D unclear. Germline values: CDR1 KGHSH, CDR2 LQKENI. Deletions cut 3 bases from V and 5 bases from J, with 16 bases between. This CDR3 region has 15 residues. CDR3 amino acids: CASSPVDGGSTEAFF. The CDR3 region has the DNA TGTGCCAGCTCACCGGTAGATGGCGGGAGTACTGAAGCTTTCTTT.

At least ten counts were recorded for this clonotype. The chain couples TRBV20-1 to TRBJ2-1, with 9 bases aligning to TRBD2. Germline V CDR1 and CDR2: DFQATT, SNEGSKA (reference sequence). The length of the CDR3 is 14 residues. V shed 3 bases and J 4 bases; nucleotides not matched to a gene: 4. The CDR3 sequence: CSARTSGAYNEQFF. CDR3 coding DNA: TGCAGTGCTAGGACTAGCGGAGCTTACAATGAGCAGTTCTTC.

This clonotype has a count of ten or more. J is TRBJ2-7 and V is TRBV28; 7 nucleotides agree with TRBD2. The V gene end was trimmed by 6 bases and the J gene end by 4 bases; junction bases not matched to a gene: 12. The CDR3 has 15 residues. CDR1 and CDR2 (germline): MDHEN, SYDVKM. The chain's CDR3 is CASRSGRTGVYEQYF. The CDR3 region has the DNA TGTGCCAGCAGGTCCGGGAGGACTGGTGTATACGAGCAGTACTTC.

This clonotype showed up many times. The chain joins TRBV30 to TRBJ2-3; D is unclear. V shed 0 bases and J shed 10 bases, with 14 bases lying between them. The CDR3 extends over 13 amino acids. Germline V gene lookup returns CDR1 GTSNPN and CDR2 SVGIG (reference sequence). CDR3 sequence (DNA): TGTGCCTGGAGTGTACTTGGGAACGATGCGCAGTATTTT. Translated, it gives CAWSVLGNDAQYF. Together with reference TRBV30 and TRBJ2-3, the CDR3 gives the full variable domain: SQTIHQWPATLVQPVGSPLSLECTVEGTSNPNLYWYRQAAGRGLQLLFYSVGIGQISSEVPQNLSASRPQDRQFILSSKKLLLSDSGFYLCAWSVLGNDAQYFGPGTRLTVL.

V gene TRBV29-1 combines with J gene TRBJ2-1, with 12 bases fitting TRBD2. V was pared by 3 bases and J by 0 bases, with 3 bases of the junction left unmatched. The germline V gene encodes CDR1 SQVTM and CDR2 ANQGSEA. There are 16 residues in the CDR3. CDR3 sequence reads: CSVEGLAGYSYNEQFF. Written as DNA, the CDR3 is TGCAGCGTTGAGGGACTAGCGGGCTACTCCTACAATGAGCAGTTCTTC.

This clonotype was recorded many times. The J gene is TRBJ2-1, the V gene TRBV20-1, with TRBD2 identical over 16 bases. Germline V gene sequence: CDR1 DFQATT, CDR2 SNEGSKA (reference sequence). This CDR3 is built from 19 residues. J was trimmed by 2 bases and V by 3 bases; bases with no gene match: 10. The CDR3 nucleotides are TGCAGTGCTAGGGCCGACGGGACTAGCGGGAGGGAAACCTACAATGAGCAGTTCTTC. Its translation is CSARADGTSGRETYNEQFF.

V usage is TRBV19 and J usage is TRBJ1-2; TRBD1 is a possible D gene (5 bases). Trimming took 2 bases from V and 9 from J, leaving 13 bases between them. This CDR3 region has 13 residues. Germline lookup yields CDR1 LNHDA and CDR2 SQIVND (reference sequence). CDR3 residues: CASSIYQGQSYTF. The CDR3 DNA reads TGTGCCAGTAGTATATACCAGGGTCAAAGCTACACCTTC.

This sequence joins TRBV25-1 and TRBJ2-3, with TRBD2 as a possible D gene (5 bases). CDR1 and CDR2 (germline): MGHDK, SYGVNS. The CDR3 covers 12 residues. Trimming took 11 bases from V and 0 from J, leaving 9 bases between them. DNA for the CDR3: TGTGCCGTGGGCGGGAGCACAGATACGCAGTATTTT. Amino acids: CAVGGSTDTQYF.

Here the CDR3 DNA reads TGTGCCAGTAGTATGCCAGGACAGGGAGAGACCCAGTTCTTC. It is translated as CASSMPGQGETQFF. The chain combines TRBV19 with TRBJ2-1; 8 bases are a match to TRBD1. The CDR3 loop spans 14 amino acids. V lost 3 bases to trimming and J lost 13 bases; unmatched junction nucleotides: 11. Germline CDR1 and CDR2: LNHDA and SQIVND (reference sequence). The full variable domain, completed using reference TRBV19 and TRBJ2-1, is DGGITQSPKYLFRKEGQNVTLSCEQNLNHDAMYWYRQDPGQGLRLIYYSQIVNDFQKGDIAEGYSVSREKKESFPLTVTSAQKNPTAFYLCASSMPGQGETQFFGPGTRLTVL.

This clonotype was observed a handful of times. The chain uses TRBV10-2 and TRBJ2-7, with D unclear. The V gene's germline CDR1 is WSHSY and CDR2 SAAADI. The germline V and J ends were trimmed by 2 bases and 6 bases, with 8 bases remaining between them. The CDR3 totals 12 residues. CDR3 sequence reads: CASSEVGREQYF. CDR3 nucleotides: TGCGCCAGCAGTGAGGTTGGCCGCGAGCAGTACTTC.

V is TRBV9 and J is TRBJ1-1, with TRBD1 identical over 9 bases. The length of the CDR3 is 14 residues. From germline, CDR1 is SGDLS and CDR2 YYNGEE. V was clipped by 4 bases and J by 10 bases; unmatched bases: 11. CDR3 coding DNA: TGTGCCAGCAGCCCTCGGACAGGGGAGTTTGGAGCTTTCTTT. Protein: CASSPRTGEFGAFF. The full variable domain, completed using reference TRBV9 and TRBJ1-1, is DSGVTQTPKHLITATGQRVTLRCSPRSGDLSVYWYQQSLDQGLQFLIQYYNGEERAKGNILERFSAQQFPDLHSELNLSSLELGDSALYFCASSPRTGEFGAFFGQGTRLTVV.

This clonotype appeared a few times. The chain combines TRBV24-1 with TRBJ2-1; TRBD2 aligns across 11 bases. V shed 7 bases, J shed 1 base, and the junction held 2 bases outside the gene matches. CDR3 length: 15 residues. CDR1 KGHDR and CDR2 SFDVKD come from the germline V gene. The CDR3, as DNA: TGTGCCACCAGCGGGACTAGCGGTTCCTACAATGAGCAGTTCTTC. It yields the protein CATSGTSGSYNEQFF.

This clonotype is classed as medium-sized. The chain couples TRBV28 to TRBJ2-2; D is undetermined. Germline loops: CDR1 MDHEN, CDR2 SYDVKM. This CDR3 has 16 amino acids. The V and J ends lost 3 bases and 3 bases respectively, with 14 bases between them. The CDR3 DNA reads as TGTGCCAGCAGTTTGTGGGCAGAATTTGACACCGGGGAGCTGTTTTTT. Its translation is CASSLWAEFDTGELFF.

This clonotype appeared many times. CDR3 loop: CASTGGNQPQHF. DNA of the CDR3: TGTGCCAGCACCGGCGGAAATCAGCCCCAGCATTTT. The rearrangement joins TRBV2 to TRBJ1-5; D uncertain. CDR3 length equals 12 residues. Germline values: CDR1 SNHLY, CDR2 FYNNEI. V gave up 7 bases and J gave up 4 bases, with 8 bases separating them.

This clonotype was observed a handful of times. V usage is TRBV29-1 and J usage is TRBJ2-2; TRBD2 agrees at 14 bases. The V and J ends lost 6 bases and 6 bases, in that order; junction bases with no gene match: 12. CDR1 and CDR2 (germline): SQVTM, ANQGSEA. There are 17 residues in the CDR3. The CDR3 sequence is CSVDARLAGGGSGELFF. As DNA, the CDR3 is TGCAGCGTCGACGCCCGACTAGCGGGAGGGGGCTCCGGGGAGCTGTTTTTT.

The chain is built from TRBV5-5 and TRBJ2-7; tentatively, D is TRBD2 (6 bases). This CDR3 is built from 14 residues. Trimming cost V 0 bases and J 4 bases, with 11 bases left between them. CDR1 and CDR2 (germline): SGHKS, YYEKEE (reference sequence). The CDR3 loop reads CASSLGRGYYEQYF. CDR3 coding DNA: TGTGCCAGCAGCTTGGGACGGGGGTATTACGAGCAGTACTTC.

This clonotype showed up many times. This chain joins TRBV28 and TRBJ2-1; TRBD2 agrees at 8 bases. Germline V gives CDR1 MDHEN, CDR2 SYDVKM. This CDR3 has 16 amino acids. Trimming at V came to 7 bases and at J to 0 bases, leaving 8 bases not matched to a gene. This chain's CDR3 is CASTLGGADSYNEQFF. DNA of the CDR3: TGTGCCAGCACCCTCGGGGGGGCGGACTCCTACAATGAGCAGTTCTTC.

This clonotype was found a few times. The rearrangement uses TRBV12-3 or TRBV12-4 and TRBJ2-7, with D perhaps TRBD1 (5 bases). The CDR3 is 14 residues long. Trimming removed 5 bases from V and 4 bases from J, with 15 bases in between. The CDR3 is CASSRQTPEYEQYF. The CDR3 DNA follows: TGTGCCAGCAGTAGACAGACTCCAGAATACGAGCAGTACTTC.

This clonotype was picked up many times. This rearrangement joins TRBV18 to TRBJ2-7, with D possibly TRBD1 on 6 matching bases. Trimming stripped 0 bases from V and 0 bases from J, with 12 bases between. CDR3 length: 16 amino acids. Germline V gene lookup returns CDR1 KGHSH and CDR2 LQKENI. The CDR3 region is CASSPPRTADSYEQYF. The CDR3 nucleotides are TGTGCCAGCTCACCACCAAGGACAGCGGACTCCTACGAGCAGTACTTC.

This clonotype turned up a few times. The V and J genes are TRBV5-4 and TRBJ2-7; D may correspond to TRBD1 or TRBD2 (5 bases each). This CDR3 is built from 13 residues. V was cut by 2 bases and J by 9 bases, with 15 bases left in between. Looked up from germline, CDR1 is SGHNT and CDR2 is YYREEE (reference sequence). This CDR3 reads CASSLRGAERQYF. The CDR3 DNA reads as TGTGCCAGCAGCTTAAGAGGGGCAGAGCGGCAGTACTTC.

The rearrangement joins TRBV2 to TRBJ2-5, with 7 bases that match TRBD2. This CDR3 region has 15 residues. Germline CDR1 and CDR2: SNHLY and FYNNEI. V lost 6 bases to trimming and J lost 5 bases; unmatched junction nucleotides: 12. The CDR3 protein is CASRAWDYPKETQYF. In nucleotides, the CDR3 is TGTGCCAGCAGGGCCTGGGACTACCCGAAGGAGACCCAGTACTTC. The complete variable domain, with remaining parts taken from reference TRBV2 and TRBJ2-5, reads EPEVTQTPSHQVTQMGQEVILRCVPISNHLYFYWYRQILGQKVEFLVSFYNNEISEKSEIFDDQFSVERPDGSNFTLKIRSTKLEDSAMYFCASRAWDYPKETQYFGPGTRLLVL.

The gene calls are TRBV9 and TRBJ2-2; D remains ambiguous. The V gene's germline CDR1 is SGDLS and CDR2 YYNGEE. The CDR3 contains 13 residues. The V end lost 9 bases, the J end lost 1 base, and 10 bases lay between the germline ends. The CDR3 nucleotides are TGTGCCACCAGACGGAGGAACACCGGGGAGCTGTTTTTT. Translating gives CATRRRNTGELFF.

This clonotype has at least ten counts. V gene TRBV12-3 or TRBV12-4 combines with J gene TRBJ2-3; 7 nucleotides agree with TRBD2. The CDR3 spans 17 residues. Losses at the gene ends were 5 bases for V and 5 bases for J; bases not matched to a gene: 16. CDR3 sequence: CASSLSRGGRREDTQYF. The CDR3 bases are TGTGCCAGCAGTCTATCCCGGGGCGGGAGAAGGGAAGATACGCAGTATTTT.